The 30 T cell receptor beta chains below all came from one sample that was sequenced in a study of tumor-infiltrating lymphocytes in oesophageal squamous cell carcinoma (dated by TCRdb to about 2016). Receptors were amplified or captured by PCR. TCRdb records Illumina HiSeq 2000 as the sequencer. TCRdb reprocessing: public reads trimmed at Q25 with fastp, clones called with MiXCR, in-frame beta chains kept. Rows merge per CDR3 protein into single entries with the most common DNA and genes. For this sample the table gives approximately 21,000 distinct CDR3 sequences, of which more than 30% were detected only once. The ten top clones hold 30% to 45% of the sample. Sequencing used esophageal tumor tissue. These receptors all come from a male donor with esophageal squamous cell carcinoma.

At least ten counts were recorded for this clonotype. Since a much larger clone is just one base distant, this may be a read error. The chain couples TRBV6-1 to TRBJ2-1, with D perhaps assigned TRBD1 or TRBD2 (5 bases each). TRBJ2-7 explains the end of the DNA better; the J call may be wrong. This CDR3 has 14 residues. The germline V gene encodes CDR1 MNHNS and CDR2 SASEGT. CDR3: CASRGPFSYNEQYF. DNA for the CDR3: TGTGCCAGCAGGGGACCGTTCTCCTACAATGAGCAGTACTTC.

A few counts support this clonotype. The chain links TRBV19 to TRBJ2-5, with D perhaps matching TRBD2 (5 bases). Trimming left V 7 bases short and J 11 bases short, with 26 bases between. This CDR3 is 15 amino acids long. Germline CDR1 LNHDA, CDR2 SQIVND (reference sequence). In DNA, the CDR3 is TGTGCCAGTAACTTAGCCAGCGGAGGTTACAATGAGCAGTACTTC. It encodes CASNLASGGYNEQYF. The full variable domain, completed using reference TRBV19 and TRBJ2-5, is DGGITQSPKYLFRKEGQNVTLSCEQNLNHDAMYWYRQDPGQGLRLIYYSQIVNDFQKGDIAEGYSVSREKKESFPLTVTSAQKNPTAFYLCASNLASGGYNEQYFGPGTRLLVL.

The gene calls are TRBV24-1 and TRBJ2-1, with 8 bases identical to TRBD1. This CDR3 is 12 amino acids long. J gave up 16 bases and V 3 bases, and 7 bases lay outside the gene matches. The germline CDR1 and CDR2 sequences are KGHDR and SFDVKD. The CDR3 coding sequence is TGTGCCACCAGTGATCCGGACAGGGTTCTATTCTTC. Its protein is CATSDPDRVLFF.

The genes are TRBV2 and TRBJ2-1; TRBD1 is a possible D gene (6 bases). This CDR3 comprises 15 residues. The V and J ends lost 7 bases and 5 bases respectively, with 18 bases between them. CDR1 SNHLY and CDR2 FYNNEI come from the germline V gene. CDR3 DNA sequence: TGTGCCAGCATTACCGGGACAACGAATAACAATGAGCAGTTCTTC. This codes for CASITGTTNNNEQFF.

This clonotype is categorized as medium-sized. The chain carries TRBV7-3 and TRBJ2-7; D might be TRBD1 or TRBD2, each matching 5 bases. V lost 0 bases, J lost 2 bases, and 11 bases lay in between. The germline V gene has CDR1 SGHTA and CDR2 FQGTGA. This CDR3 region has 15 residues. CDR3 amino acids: CASSLTGGGTYEQYF. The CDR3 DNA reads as TGTGCCAGCAGCTTAACGGGTGGGGGAACCTACGAGCAGTACTTC.

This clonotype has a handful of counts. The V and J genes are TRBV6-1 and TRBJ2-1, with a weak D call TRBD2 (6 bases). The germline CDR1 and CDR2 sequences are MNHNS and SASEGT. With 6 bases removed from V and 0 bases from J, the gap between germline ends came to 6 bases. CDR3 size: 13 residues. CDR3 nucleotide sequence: TGTGCCAGCAGGACTAGCTCCTACAATGAGCAGTTCTTC. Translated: CASRTSSYNEQFF.

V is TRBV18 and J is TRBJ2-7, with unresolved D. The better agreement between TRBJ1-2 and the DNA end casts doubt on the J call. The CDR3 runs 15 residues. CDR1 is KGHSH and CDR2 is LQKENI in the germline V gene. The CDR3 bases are TGTGCCAGCTCACCAGGGCGAGCCGGGCGGGATGGCTACACCTTC. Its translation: CASSPGRAGRDGYTF.

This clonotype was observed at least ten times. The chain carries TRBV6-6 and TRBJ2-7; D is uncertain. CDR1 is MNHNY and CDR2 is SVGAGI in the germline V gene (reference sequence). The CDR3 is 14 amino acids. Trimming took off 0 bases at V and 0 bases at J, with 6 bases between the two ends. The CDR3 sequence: CASSYSQNSYEQYF. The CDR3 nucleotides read TGTGCCAGCAGTTACTCTCAGAACTCCTACGAGCAGTACTTC.

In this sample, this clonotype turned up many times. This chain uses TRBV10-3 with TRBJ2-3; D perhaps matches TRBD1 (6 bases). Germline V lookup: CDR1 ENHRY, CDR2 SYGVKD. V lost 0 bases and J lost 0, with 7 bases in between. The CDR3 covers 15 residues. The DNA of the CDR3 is TGTGCCATCAGTGAGTCGGGGGCTAGCACAGATACGCAGTATTTT. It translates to CAISESGASTDTQYF.

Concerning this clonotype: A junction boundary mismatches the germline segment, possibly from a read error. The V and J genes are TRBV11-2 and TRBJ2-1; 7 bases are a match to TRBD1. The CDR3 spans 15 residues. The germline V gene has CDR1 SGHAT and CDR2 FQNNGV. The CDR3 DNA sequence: TGTGCCAGCAGCTTAGACAGGGGGTACACCTACGAGCAGTACTTT. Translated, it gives CASSLDRGYTYEQYF.

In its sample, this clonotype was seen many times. CDR3 in amino acids: CASSGGPAVYQETQYF. The DNA for the CDR3 is TGTGCCAGCAGTGGCGGTCCAGCCGTTTACCAAGAGACCCAGTACTTC. The chain joins TRBV28 to TRBJ2-5; D remains unclear. Germline assignment: CDR1 MDHEN and CDR2 SYDVKM. The V gene lost 5 bases and the J gene lost 0 bases, with 16 bases spanning the gap. The CDR3 length is 16 residues.

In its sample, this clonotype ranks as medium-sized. In nucleotides, the CDR3 is TGTGCCAGCAGTGAAGAAGGTCCCCAGATCAGGGGTGAGACCCAGTACTTC. As protein: CASSEEGPQIRGETQYF. The V gene is TRBV6-1, the J gene TRBJ2-5, with D maybe TRBD1 (6 bases). There are 17 residues in the CDR3. V was pared by 1 base and J by 5 bases, with 20 bases between. Germline V CDR1 and CDR2: MNHNS, SASEGT.

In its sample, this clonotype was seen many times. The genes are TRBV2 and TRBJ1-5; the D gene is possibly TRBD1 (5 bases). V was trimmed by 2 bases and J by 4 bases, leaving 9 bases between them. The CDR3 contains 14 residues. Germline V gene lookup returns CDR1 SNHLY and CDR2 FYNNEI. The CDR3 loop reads CASSEWEGNQPQHF. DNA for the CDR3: TGTGCCAGCAGTGAATGGGAGGGGAATCAGCCCCAGCATTTT.

In DNA, the CDR3 is TGTGCCAGCAGCTACGACAGGCTGAGCACAGATACGCAGTATTTT. As protein: CASSYDRLSTDTQYF. V and J are TRBV7-3 and TRBJ2-3, with a possible D match to TRBD1 (6 bases). The CDR3 has 15 residues. CDR1 is SGHTA and CDR2 is FQGTGA in the germline V gene. Trimming stripped 4 bases from V and 0 bases from J, with 11 bases between.

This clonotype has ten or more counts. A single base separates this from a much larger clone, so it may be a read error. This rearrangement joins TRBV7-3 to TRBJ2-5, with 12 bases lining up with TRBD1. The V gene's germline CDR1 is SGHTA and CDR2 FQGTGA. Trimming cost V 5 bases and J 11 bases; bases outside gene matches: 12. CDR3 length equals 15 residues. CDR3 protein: CASSKGQGAYNEQYF. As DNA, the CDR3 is TGTGCCAGCAGCAAGGGACAGGGGGCCTACAATGAGCAGTACTTC.

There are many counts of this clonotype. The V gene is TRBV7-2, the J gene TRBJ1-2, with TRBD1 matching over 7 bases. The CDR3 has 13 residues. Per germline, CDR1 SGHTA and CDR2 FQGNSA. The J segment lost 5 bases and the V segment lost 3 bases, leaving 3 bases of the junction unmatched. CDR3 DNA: TGTGCCAGCAGCTTCCAGGGGGGATATGGCTACACCTTC. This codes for CASSFQGGYGYTF.

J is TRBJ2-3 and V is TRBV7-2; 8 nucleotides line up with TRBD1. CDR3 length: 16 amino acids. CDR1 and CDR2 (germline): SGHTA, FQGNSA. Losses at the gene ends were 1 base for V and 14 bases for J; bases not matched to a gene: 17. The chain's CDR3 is CASSLGGQGSGGELYF. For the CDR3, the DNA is TGTGCCAGCAGCTTAGGAGGACAGGGTTCGGGCGGGGAGCTGTATTTT. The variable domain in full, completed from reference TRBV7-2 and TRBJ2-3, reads GAGVSQSPSNKVTEKGKDVELRCDPISGHTALYWYRQSLGQGLEFLIYFQGNSAPDKSGLPSDRFSAERTGGSVSTLTIQRTQQEDSAVYLCASSLGGQGSGGELYFGPGTRLTVL.

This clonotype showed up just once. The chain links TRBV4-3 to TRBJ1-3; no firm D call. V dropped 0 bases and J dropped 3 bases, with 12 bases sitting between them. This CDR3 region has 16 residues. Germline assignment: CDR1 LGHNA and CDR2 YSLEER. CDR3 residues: CASSQDGWGDGNTIYF. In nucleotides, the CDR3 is TGCGCCAGCAGCCAAGATGGGTGGGGAGATGGAAACACCATATATTTT.

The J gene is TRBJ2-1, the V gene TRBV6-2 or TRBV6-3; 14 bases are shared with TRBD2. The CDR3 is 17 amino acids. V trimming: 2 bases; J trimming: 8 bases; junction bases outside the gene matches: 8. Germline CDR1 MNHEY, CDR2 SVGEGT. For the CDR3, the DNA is TGTGCCAGCAGTTACAGGGGACTAGCGGGAGAACGTGATGAGCAGTTCTTC. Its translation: CASSYRGLAGERDEQFF.

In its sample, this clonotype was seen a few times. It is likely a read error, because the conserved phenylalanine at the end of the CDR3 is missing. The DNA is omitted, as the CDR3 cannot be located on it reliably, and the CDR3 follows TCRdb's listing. CDR3 sequence: CASSTDTGTFNSPLHFGN. V gene TRBV5-5 combines with J gene TRBJ2-5; the table's D gene call, TRBD2, was not cross checked with the DNA. Per the germline V gene, CDR1 is SGHKS and CDR2 is YYEKEE (reference sequence). Including both end residues, the CDR3 is 18 amino acids long.

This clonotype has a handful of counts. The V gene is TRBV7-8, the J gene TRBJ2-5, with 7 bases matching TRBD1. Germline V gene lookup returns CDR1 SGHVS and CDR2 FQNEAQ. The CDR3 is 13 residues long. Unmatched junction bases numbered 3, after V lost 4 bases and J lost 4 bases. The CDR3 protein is CASSSTGPETQYF. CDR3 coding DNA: TGTGCCAGCAGCTCGACAGGGCCAGAGACCCAGTACTTC. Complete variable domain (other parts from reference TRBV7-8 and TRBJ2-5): GAGVSQSPRYKVAKRGQDVALRCDPISGHVSLFWYQQALGQGPEFLTYFQNEAQLDKSGLPSDRFFAERPEGSVSTLKIQRTQQEDSAVYLCASSSTGPETQYFGPGTRLLVL.

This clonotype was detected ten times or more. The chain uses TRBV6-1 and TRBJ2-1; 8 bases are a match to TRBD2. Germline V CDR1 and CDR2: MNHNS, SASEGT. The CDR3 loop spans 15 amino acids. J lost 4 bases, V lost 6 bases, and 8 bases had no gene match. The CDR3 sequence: CASRAVAGGYNEQFF. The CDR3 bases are TGTGCCAGCAGGGCCGTGGCGGGAGGATACAATGAGCAGTTCTTC.

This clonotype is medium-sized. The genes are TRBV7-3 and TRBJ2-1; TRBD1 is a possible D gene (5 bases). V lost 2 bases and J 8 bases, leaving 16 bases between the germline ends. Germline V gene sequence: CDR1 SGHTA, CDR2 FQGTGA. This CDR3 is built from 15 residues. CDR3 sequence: CASSLGSDWGYEQFF. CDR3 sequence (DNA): TGTGCCAGCAGCTTAGGGTCTGACTGGGGCTATGAGCAGTTCTTC.

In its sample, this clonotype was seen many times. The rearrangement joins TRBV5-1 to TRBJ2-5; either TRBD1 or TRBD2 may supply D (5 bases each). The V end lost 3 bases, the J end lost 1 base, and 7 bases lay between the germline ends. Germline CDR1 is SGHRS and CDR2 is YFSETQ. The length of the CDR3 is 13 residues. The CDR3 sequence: CASSSGLQETQYF. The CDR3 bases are TGCGCCAGCAGCTCGGGGCTCCAAGAGACCCAGTACTTC.

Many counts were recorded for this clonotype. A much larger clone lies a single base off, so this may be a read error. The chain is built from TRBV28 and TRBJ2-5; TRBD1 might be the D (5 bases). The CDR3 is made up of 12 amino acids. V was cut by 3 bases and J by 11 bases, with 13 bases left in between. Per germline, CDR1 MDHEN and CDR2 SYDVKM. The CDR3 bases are TGTGCCAGCAGTTTCAGGGAAAATGAGCAGTACTTC. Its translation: CASSFRENEQYF.

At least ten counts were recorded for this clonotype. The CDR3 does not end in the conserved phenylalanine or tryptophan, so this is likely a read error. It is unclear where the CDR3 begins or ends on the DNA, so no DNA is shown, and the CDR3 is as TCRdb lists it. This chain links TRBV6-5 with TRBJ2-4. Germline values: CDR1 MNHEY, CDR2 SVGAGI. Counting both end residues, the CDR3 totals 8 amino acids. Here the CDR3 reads CASSYGAS.

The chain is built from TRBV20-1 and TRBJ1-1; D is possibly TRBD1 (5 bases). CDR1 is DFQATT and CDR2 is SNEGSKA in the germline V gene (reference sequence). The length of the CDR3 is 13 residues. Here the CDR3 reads CKPQWGPNTEAFF. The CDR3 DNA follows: TGCAAACCACAGTGGGGACCGAACACTGAAGCTTTCTTT.

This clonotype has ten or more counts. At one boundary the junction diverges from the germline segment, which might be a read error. CDR3: CASTPRPVGTSVWF. DNA of the CDR3: TGTGCCAGCACCCCTCGGCCCGTCGGGACTAGCGTTTGGTTC. This chain links TRBV6-1 with TRBJ2-7; 10 bases match TRBD2. Germline V gives CDR1 MNHNS, CDR2 SASEGT. This CDR3 is 14 amino acids long.

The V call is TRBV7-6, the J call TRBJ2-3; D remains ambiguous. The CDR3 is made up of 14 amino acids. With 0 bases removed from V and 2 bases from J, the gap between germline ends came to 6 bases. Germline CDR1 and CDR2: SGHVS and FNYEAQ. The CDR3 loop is CASSLAHTTDTQYF. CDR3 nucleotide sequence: TGTGCCAGCAGCTTAGCGCACACCACAGATACGCAGTATTTT.

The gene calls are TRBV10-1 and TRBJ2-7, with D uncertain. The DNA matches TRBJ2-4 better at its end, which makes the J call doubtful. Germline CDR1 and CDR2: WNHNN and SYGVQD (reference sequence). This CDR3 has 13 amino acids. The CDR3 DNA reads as TGCGCCAGCAGTGTGGCCCGGAAAAACATTCAGTACTTC. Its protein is CASSVARKNIQYF.